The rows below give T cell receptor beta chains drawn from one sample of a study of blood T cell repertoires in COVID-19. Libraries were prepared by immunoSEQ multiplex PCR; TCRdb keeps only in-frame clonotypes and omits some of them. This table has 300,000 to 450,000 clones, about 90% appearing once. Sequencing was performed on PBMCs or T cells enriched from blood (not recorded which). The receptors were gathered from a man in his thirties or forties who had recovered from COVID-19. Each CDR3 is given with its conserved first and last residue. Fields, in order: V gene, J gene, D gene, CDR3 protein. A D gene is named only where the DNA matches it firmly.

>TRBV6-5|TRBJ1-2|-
CASTTGLFDGYTF
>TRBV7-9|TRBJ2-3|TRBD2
CASSFVAGVLDTQYF
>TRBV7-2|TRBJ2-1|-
CASSFPGGVDNEQFF
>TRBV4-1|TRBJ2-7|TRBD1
CASSQKPQGQGPYEQYF
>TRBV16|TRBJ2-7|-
CASSQGGPEQYF
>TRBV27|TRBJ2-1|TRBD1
CASSSGTGVYNEQFF
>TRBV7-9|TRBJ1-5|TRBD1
CASSRDLGGEQPQHF
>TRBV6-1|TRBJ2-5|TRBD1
CASSEAPDRRETQYF
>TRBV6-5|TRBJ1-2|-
CASRLQGRGGYTF
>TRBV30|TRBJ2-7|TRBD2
CAWSSGGRAYEQYF
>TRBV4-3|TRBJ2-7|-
CASSQGMAKQAIFLQYF
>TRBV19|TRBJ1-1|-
CAIIYSNTEAFF
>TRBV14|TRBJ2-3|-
CASSRLRSSTDTQYF
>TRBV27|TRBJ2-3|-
CASGRTHTQYF
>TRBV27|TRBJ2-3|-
CASSSPRWPSTDTQYF
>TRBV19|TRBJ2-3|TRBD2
CASSLKRGGMDTQYF
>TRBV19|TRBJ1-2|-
CATQDRRGDGYTF
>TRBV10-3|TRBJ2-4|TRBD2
CAIRPGLAGGPAKNIQYF
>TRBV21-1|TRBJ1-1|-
CASSKLPRLIGNTEAFF
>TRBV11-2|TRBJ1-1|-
CASSYPEGAGPNTEAFF
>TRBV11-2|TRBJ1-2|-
CASSLDWTDYGYTF
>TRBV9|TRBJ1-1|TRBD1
CASSAGGTEAFF
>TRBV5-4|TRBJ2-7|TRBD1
CASSFVGQDYEQYF
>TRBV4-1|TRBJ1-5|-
CASSQDPPGGFNQPQHF
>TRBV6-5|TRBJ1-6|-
CASSYTVRGPPLHF
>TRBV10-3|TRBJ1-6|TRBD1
CAIRTGQGNSPLHF
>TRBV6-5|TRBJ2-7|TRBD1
CASSYPGQGGMSEQYF
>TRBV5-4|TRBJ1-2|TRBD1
CASRYTGDYGYTF
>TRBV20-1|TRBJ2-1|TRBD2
CSAGTAGGRFF
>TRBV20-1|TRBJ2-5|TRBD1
CSASGPGQGYQETQYF
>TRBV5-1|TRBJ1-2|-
CASSFNGARGYTF
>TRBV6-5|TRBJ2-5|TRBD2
CASFTSGRETQYF
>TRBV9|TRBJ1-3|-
CASSGSVGNTIYF
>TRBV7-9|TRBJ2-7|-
CASSFPDTRPDEQYF
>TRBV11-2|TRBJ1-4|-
CASSLGREKLFF
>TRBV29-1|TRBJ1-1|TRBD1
CSVYRGEAFF
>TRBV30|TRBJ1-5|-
CAWSARAGNQPQHF
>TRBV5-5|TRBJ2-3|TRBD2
CASSSRLAGVTDTQYF
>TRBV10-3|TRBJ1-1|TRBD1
CATLQGENTEAFF
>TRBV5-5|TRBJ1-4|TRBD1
CASSFGQDNEKLFF
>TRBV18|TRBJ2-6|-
CASSPVNGGRSSGANVLTF
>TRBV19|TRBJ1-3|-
CASSRSAFVTGNTIYF
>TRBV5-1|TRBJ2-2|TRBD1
CASSTGQGIGELFF
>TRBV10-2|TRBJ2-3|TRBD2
CASRASSSIAGYRDTQYF
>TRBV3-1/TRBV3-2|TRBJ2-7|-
CASSQGNEQYF
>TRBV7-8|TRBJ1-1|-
CASSLVPRMGRNTEAFF
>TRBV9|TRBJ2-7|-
CASSVRNPWEIRRADSYEQYF
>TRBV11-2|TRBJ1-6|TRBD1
CASSLAGTANSPLHF
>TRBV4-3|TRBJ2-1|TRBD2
CASSQSSGGLAGQFF
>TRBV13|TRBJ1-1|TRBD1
CASSLGKGQGWDTEAFF
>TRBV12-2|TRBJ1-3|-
CASRLRQGGSGNTIYF
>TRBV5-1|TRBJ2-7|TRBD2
CASSLVPSGGVYEQYF